These 25 T cell receptor beta chains originate from one sample sequenced in a study of shared clonotypes between healthy human individuals (TCRdb year 2020). CD8 naive samples consisted of CD45RO-negative cells that were positively selected for CCR7, yielding a CD45RA+CCR7+ population without TemRA cells. The library was prepared using the immunoSEQ multiplex PCR assay. TCRdb took this table from immuneACCESS and kept in-frame rearrangements with V and J called. Such tables lack part of the clones; where checked against another copy, unresolved V genes explain under half of the gap, and the rest is unexplained. The sample profile shows about 590,000 clones; less than 97% of them were found once. The ten largest make up less than 0.13% of the sample. The source material was naive CD8+ T cells sorted from blood. Sample cell subset or site, as interpreted from the label and publication: CD45RA+CCR7+. These receptors all stem from a woman in her 30s in good health.

The rearrangement uses TRBV30 and TRBJ2-1, with D tentatively TRBD2 (5 bases). The CDR3 runs 13 residues. The germline V gene has CDR1 GTSNPN and CDR2 SVGIG (reference sequence). The V end lost 3 bases, the J end lost 4 bases, and 10 bases lay between the germline ends. The CDR3 loop reads CAWSTTSYNEQFF. In DNA, the CDR3 is TGTGCCTGGAGCACAACTAGTTACAATGAGCAGTTCTTC. Full variable domain (remainder filled in from reference TRBV30 and TRBJ2-1): SQTIHQWPATLVQPVGSPLSLECTVEGTSNPNLYWYRQAAGRGLQLLFYSVGIGQISSEVPQNLSASRPQDRQFILSSKKLLLSDSGFYLCAWSTTSYNEQFFGPGTRLTVL.

The genes are TRBV6-5 and TRBJ2-2; D uncertain. CDR3 size: 13 residues. V was trimmed by 4 bases and J by 6 bases, leaving 9 bases between them. Per germline, CDR1 MNHEY and CDR2 SVGAGI. The CDR3 here is CASSSEFAGELFF. CDR3 coding DNA: TGTGCCAGCAGTTCTGAGTTCGCCGGGGAGCTGTTTTTT.

The chain combines TRBV27 with TRBJ2-1; 10 nucleotides align to TRBD1. The CDR3 extends over 14 amino acids. Looked up from germline, CDR1 is MNHEY and CDR2 is SMNVEV (reference sequence). Unmatched junction bases numbered 4, after V lost 7 bases and J lost 4 bases. The CDR3 sequence: CASTRTGGYNEQFF. The CDR3, as DNA: TGTGCCAGCACCAGGACAGGGGGTTACAATGAGCAGTTCTTC.

The rearrangement uses TRBV27 and TRBJ2-6; a weak D match, TRBD2 (5 bases). V dropped 5 bases and J dropped 1 base, with 12 bases sitting between them. The CDR3 contains 16 residues. Germline-derived CDR1 and CDR2 are MNHEY and SMNVEV (reference sequence). The CDR3 DNA reads as TGTGCCAGCAGTGACCTAACGGGGTCTGGGGCCAACGTCCTGACTTTC. Residues: CASSDLTGSGANVLTF.

The gene calls are TRBV27 and TRBJ2-1, with 8 bases identical to TRBD1. The V segment lost 4 bases and the J segment 7 bases; nucleotides outside the gene matches: 6. The CDR3 runs 14 residues. Germline V lookup: CDR1 MNHEY, CDR2 SMNVEV (reference sequence). CDR3: CASSWRTGWNEQFF. CDR3 coding DNA: TGTGCCAGCAGTTGGCGGACAGGGTGGAATGAGCAGTTCTTC.

The chain couples TRBV7-9 to TRBJ2-5; 10 positions match TRBD1. The CDR3 has 14 amino acids. The germline V gene has CDR1 SEHNR and CDR2 FQNEAQ (reference sequence). The V and J ends lost 4 bases and 5 bases, in that order; junction bases with no gene match: 4. As DNA, the CDR3 is TGTGCCAGCAGCTCCGACAGGGGGCTGGAGACCCAGTACTTC. Protein: CASSSDRGLETQYF.

This chain links TRBV29-1 with TRBJ2-2; possibly TRBD1 or TRBD2 for D (5 bases each). V was clipped by 7 bases and J by 0 bases, with 9 bases between them. This CDR3 is 13 amino acids long. Germline values: CDR1 SQVTM, CDR2 ANQGSEA. The CDR3 DNA follows: TGCAGCGGGGGGAAACCGAACACCGGGGAGCTGTTTTTT. It codes for CSGGKPNTGELFF.

This sequence joins TRBV27 and TRBJ2-7, with 7 bases that match TRBD1. Trimming cost V 6 bases and J 6 bases; bases outside gene matches: 5. The CDR3 loop spans 12 amino acids. CDR1 is MNHEY and CDR2 is SMNVEV in the germline V gene (reference sequence). CDR3 amino acids: CASSSTGTEQYF. Here the CDR3 DNA reads TGTGCCAGCAGCTCGACAGGGACCGAGCAGTACTTC.

The J gene is TRBJ1-1, the V gene TRBV6-5; D remains ambiguous. Trimming stripped 6 bases from V and 3 bases from J, with 8 bases between. The CDR3 runs 12 residues. Germline CDR1 is MNHEY and CDR2 is SVGAGI. CDR3: CASRRRDTEAFF. CDR3 bases: TGTGCCAGCAGAAGGAGGGACACTGAAGCTTTCTTT.

On this clone itself: Other DNA sequences from this sample encode an identical CDR3 as well. The chain recombines TRBV27 with TRBJ2-1; 7 nucleotides agree with TRBD1. The CDR3 sequence is 14 residues long. Germline values: CDR1 MNHEY, CDR2 SMNVEV (reference sequence). With V trimmed by 2 bases and J by 2 bases, 0 bases remained unmatched. CDR3 coding DNA: TGTGCCAGCAGTTTAAGGGGGCCCTACAATGAGCAGTTCTTC. Amino acid sequence: CASSLRGPYNEQFF.

The rearrangement uses TRBV7-3 and TRBJ2-7; 7 nucleotides align to TRBD1. In germline, CDR1 is SGHTA, CDR2 FQGTGA. The CDR3 totals 14 residues. V shed 3 bases and J 2 bases; nucleotides not matched to a gene: 4. Here the CDR3 DNA reads TGTGCCAGCAGCTTCAGACAGGGTACCTACGAGCAGTACTTC. It encodes CASSFRQGTYEQYF.

V and J are TRBV6-5 and TRBJ2-7; D is undetermined. The germline V gene encodes CDR1 MNHEY and CDR2 SVGAGI. The CDR3 totals 12 residues. V lost 0 bases and J lost 5, with 5 bases in between. Written as DNA, the CDR3 is TGTGCCAGCAGTTACTCCGGCCACGAGCAGTACTTC. Protein sequence: CASSYSGHEQYF.

This sequence joins TRBV9 and TRBJ2-2, with D tentatively TRBD1 (6 bases). V shed 2 bases and J shed 3 bases, with 14 bases lying between them. Per germline, CDR1 SGDLS and CDR2 YYNGEE. This CDR3 comprises 16 residues. CDR3 region: CASSVSVQGHTGELFF. The CDR3 DNA follows: TGTGCCAGCAGCGTCTCCGTACAGGGACACACCGGGGAGCTGTTTTTT.

CDR3 sequence: CASSQGLAVGRTDTQYF. The CDR3 nucleotides read TGCGCCAGCAGCCAGGGACTAGCGGTAGGCAGGACAGATACGCAGTATTTT. This chain connects TRBV4-1 to TRBJ2-3, with 11 positions matching TRBD2. J gave up 3 bases and V 3 bases, and 8 bases lay outside the gene matches. Germline CDR1 and CDR2: MGHRA and YSYEKL. This CDR3 comprises 17 residues.

The chain couples TRBV7-2 to TRBJ1-2; TRBD1 aligns across 8 bases. CDR1 and CDR2 from the germline V gene are SGHTA and FQGNSA. The CDR3 has 17 residues. After removal of 5 bases from V and 5 bases from J, the junction contained 16 bases not matched to a gene. CDR3: CASSPGGDRGIWYGYTF. CDR3 in DNA: TGTGCCAGCAGCCCGGGGGGCGACAGGGGAATATGGTATGGCTACACCTTC.

V usage is TRBV2 and J usage is TRBJ1-1; no firm D call. The germline gives CDR1 SNHLY, CDR2 FYNNEI. The CDR3 totals 11 residues. Trimming removed 7 bases at V and 10 bases at J, with 13 bases between. The CDR3 spells CASIHLPSAFF. The CDR3 nucleotides read TGTGCCAGCATACATCTCCCTTCAGCTTTCTTT.

V and J are TRBV28 and TRBJ2-7, with 7 bases matching TRBD2. The junction had 14 bases not matched to a gene; V was cut back by 5 bases and J by 4 bases. CDR3 length: 16 residues. The V gene's germline CDR1 is MDHEN and CDR2 SYDVKM. The CDR3 DNA reads as TGTGCCAGCAGTCTACCTTGGGGGGAGGGCCGGTACGAGCAGTACTTC. Translating it yields CASSLPWGEGRYEQYF.

The chain carries TRBV2 and TRBJ2-7; a possible D gene is TRBD2 (7 bases). CDR3 size: 15 residues. CDR1 is SNHLY, CDR2 FYNNEI, per germline. Trimming cost V 6 bases and J 7 bases, with 22 bases left between them. CDR3 DNA sequence: TGTGCCAGCAGCTACCGACAGGCCCCGGGACTAGAGCAGTACTTC. Translating gives CASSYRQAPGLEQYF.

Here the CDR3 DNA reads TGCGCCAGCAGCCACCGGGAGATTAGGGCTGACTATGGCTACACCTTC. Translated: CASSHREIRADYGYTF. The V gene is TRBV4-1, the J gene TRBJ1-2; D call uncertain. V was trimmed by 3 bases and J by 3 bases, leaving 17 bases between them. The germline gives CDR1 MGHRA, CDR2 YSYEKL. The CDR3 sequence is 16 residues long.

Note on this clone: The identical CDR3 is also encoded by other nucleotide sequences in the sample. The chain is built from TRBV27 and TRBJ2-7; possible D gene TRBD1, 6 bases. In germline, CDR1 is MNHEY, CDR2 SMNVEV (reference sequence). V was pared by 3 bases and J by 3 bases, with 9 bases between. The CDR3 totals 13 residues. The CDR3 nucleotides are TGTGCCAGCAGTTTGGGGACACTCTACGAGCAGTACTTC. Amino acids: CASSLGTLYEQYF.

The rearrangement joins TRBV28 to TRBJ2-1; TRBD2 matches at 10 bases. J lost 2 bases, V lost 3 bases, and 4 bases had no gene match. Germline lookup yields CDR1 MDHEN and CDR2 SYDVKM. The CDR3 runs 16 residues. Written as DNA, the CDR3 is TGTGCCAGCAGTTTCGCCGGGACTAGCGCCTACAATGAGCAGTTCTTC. Its translation is CASSFAGTSAYNEQFF.

CDR3 sequence: CASSQDSGEPPVAYEQYF. The CDR3 coding sequence is TGCGCCAGCAGCCAAGATAGCGGGGAGCCCCCCGTGGCCTACGAGCAGTACTTC. The chain links TRBV4-1 to TRBJ2-7; TRBD2 agrees at 8 bases. Germline assignment: CDR1 MGHRA and CDR2 YSYEKL. The CDR3 extends over 18 amino acids. Trimming cost V 0 bases and J 2 bases; bases outside gene matches: 12.

The chain uses TRBV2 and TRBJ2-2, with D unresolved. The CDR3 is 15 residues long. Trimming took off 10 bases at V and 0 bases at J, with 15 bases between the two ends. Looked up from germline, CDR1 is SNHLY and CDR2 is FYNNEI. The CDR3 spells CATGPWGSNTGELFF. In DNA, the CDR3 is TGTGCCACCGGACCGTGGGGATCGAACACCGGGGAGCTGTTTTTT.

The V call is TRBV2, the J call TRBJ2-5, with D uncertain. Between the trimmed V and J ends, which lost 6 bases and 0 bases, there was a span of 14 bases. CDR3 size: 15 residues. The germline gives CDR1 SNHLY, CDR2 FYNNEI. The chain's CDR3 is CASRSGTAHQETQYF. CDR3 DNA: TGTGCCAGCAGATCAGGAACAGCACACCAAGAGACCCAGTACTTC.

The chain employs TRBV25-1 and TRBJ2-1; D gene ambiguous. The germline CDR1 and CDR2 sequences are MGHDK and SYGVNS. There are 11 residues in the CDR3. The CDR3 DNA reads TGTGCTGTGTCAAGCTACAATGAGCAGTTCTTC. Translating it yields CAVSSYNEQFF.